This TCR beta chain was recovered during a study of T cell responses to AZD1222 COVID-19 vaccine (dated by TCRdb to about 2021). In terms of the full investigation: AZD1222 recipients with second doses at about 4 weeks or about 12 weeks were pooled, because spike-specific TCR depth and breadth did not differ between schedules. A total of just over 230 trial participants underwent TCR sequencing, of whom nearly 210 had received two doses of AZD1222 and some 25 had received two doses of the MenACWY control vaccine. Enrollment into the trials was organized by age into subgroups of 18-55, 56-69 and 70-plus years, and those subgroups contained approximately 160, 26 and 62 TCR-sequenced participants, respectively.

General study outcomes and caveats: The 56-69-year group was small, and its depth increase did not reach significance, likely because of low power. Most participants were white British and females outnumbered males, and the authors suggested that clonal diversity may have been underestimated. Because no day 14 peak-response samples were available, repertoires were characterized only after the peak T cell response. Conclusions about previously exposed vaccinees are limited, since just a handful of AZD1222 recipients were seropositive for SARS-CoV-2 at baseline. The vaccine-associated CD4 TCRs covered the entire spike protein, and the dominant responses fell in regions 160-218 and 743-854. After two AZD1222 doses, spike-specific TCR breadth and depth were significantly higher than at day 0 and than in MenACWY recipients. Nearly half of unique spike-specific TCRs reportedly recognized epitopes outside regions mutated in the B.1.351 and B.1.1.7 variants.

Taken from cysteine to phenylalanine, the CDR3 has 15 residues. The sequence is cut down to CDR3 DNA, 45 bases in frame from base 1. The germline V gene (reference sequence) specifies LNHDA as CDR1 and SQIVND as CDR2. Cut back by 7 bases and 1 base, the V and J ends lie 13 bases apart. This clone was detected only a few times. Its specific antigen is unknown. There are no base qualities to consult, and no much larger clone falls within one base. The time point tag for this specimen amounts to: baseline before first vaccination. Samples from vaccinated people were obtained from the UK trials COV001 and COV002, which included a single-blind randomized controlled phase 2/3 trial of AZD1222 (ChAdOx1 nCoV-19) in healthy adults. For TCRbeta chain sequencing, PBMC samples from trial participants were taken at day 0 and at day 28 after the second dose. The CDR3 regions of human TCRbeta chains were analyzed by immunosequencing. In the authors' own workflow: Repertoire TCRs were matched against a reference library of SARS-CoV-2-specific TCRs generated with the MIRA antigen-specificity platform. Breadth was defined as the fraction of unique TCRs that were SARS-CoV-2-associated. Depth was defined as the fraction of total T cells that were SARS-CoV-2-associated. Using the MIRA data, each spike-specific TCR was mapped to the spike region that the TCR reacts to and placed in a CD4 or CD8 class. Log10-transformed breadth and depth values were compared by one-way ANOVA with Sidak's multiple comparisons tests. In TCRdb, the immuneACCESS table is reduced to in-frame sequences with V and J assigned. These tables do not hold every clone; where another copy was compared, an unresolved V gene accounts for under half, and the others remain unexplained. That table is the source of V, J and clone size, and D and trimming were worked out from the DNA. The sample table records about 140,000 clones; around 89% of these occur just once. Of the sample, about 4.5% is held by the ten largest clones.

The receptor comes from an adult in good health. The sequence links TRBV19 to TRBJ2-2; tentative D gene TRBD1, with 5 bases matching. The sequenced sample was peripheral blood, obtained on day 0 of AZD1222 vaccination. The bases read TGTGCCAGTAATCGCTTCACAGGGAACACCGGGGAGCTGTTTTTT. This gives the protein CASNRFTGNTGELFF.